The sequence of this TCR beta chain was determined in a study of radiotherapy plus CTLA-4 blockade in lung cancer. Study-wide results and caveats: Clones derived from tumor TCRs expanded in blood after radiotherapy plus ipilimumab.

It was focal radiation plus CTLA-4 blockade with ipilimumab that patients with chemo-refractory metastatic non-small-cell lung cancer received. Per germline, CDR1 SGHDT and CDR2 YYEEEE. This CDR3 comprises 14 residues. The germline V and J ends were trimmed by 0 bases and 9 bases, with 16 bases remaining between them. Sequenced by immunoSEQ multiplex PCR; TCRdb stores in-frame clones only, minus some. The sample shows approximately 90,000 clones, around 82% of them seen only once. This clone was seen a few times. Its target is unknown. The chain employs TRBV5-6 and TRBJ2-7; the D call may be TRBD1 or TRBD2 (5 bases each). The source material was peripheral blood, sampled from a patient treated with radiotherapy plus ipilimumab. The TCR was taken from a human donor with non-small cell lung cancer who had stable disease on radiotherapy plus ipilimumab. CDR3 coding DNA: TGTGCCAGCAGCTTGGCCGGGACGCTCAGTCGGCAGTACTTC. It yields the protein CASSLAGTLSRQYF.